The rows below give T cell receptor beta chains drawn from one sample of a study of PD-1 blockade in mismatch repair-deficient tumors. Profiled with immunoSEQ multiplex PCR; TCRdb holds only in-frame clones, not every one. The table includes about 79,000 clones, roughly 80% detected once. Source: peripheral blood, taken 44 weeks after starting pembrolizumab. These receptor sequences come from an adult with mismatch repair-deficient cancer. Both conserved end residues are part of each CDR3. The order of the fields is J gene, V gene, D gene, clone size, CDR3 protein, CDR3 DNA. A D gene is named only where the DNA matches it firmly. The size of a clone is reported for some rows only, either as once, few or many, or as a class for expanded clones.

>TRBJ2-7|TRBV18|-|-
CASSQASLSYEQYF
TGTGCCAGCTCACAGGCTTCCCTGTCCTACGAGCAGTACTTC
>TRBJ2-2|TRBV19|-|few
CASSMGQGSSSGSDGELFF
TGTGCCAGTAGTATGGGACAGGGGTCCTCTAGCGGGAGCGATGGGGAGCTGTTTTTT
>TRBJ2-5|TRBV25-1|TRBD1|once
CASSAQGPGETQYF
TGTGCCAGCAGTGCACAGGGGCCGGGGGAGACCCAGTACTTC
>TRBJ1-5|TRBV6-6|-|-
CASGSYSNQPQHF
TGTGCCAGTGGATCCTATAGCAATCAGCCCCAGCATTTT
>TRBJ1-3|TRBV27|TRBD1|-
CASSPRQGDSGNTIYF
TGTGCCAGCAGTCCTCGACAGGGAGATAGTGGAAACACCATATATTTT
>TRBJ2-7|TRBV7-7|TRBD2|-
CASQLAGGPGYEQYF
TGTGCTAGTCAACTAGCGGGAGGGCCTGGCTACGAGCAGTACTTC
>TRBJ2-1|TRBV7-9|-|-
CASRHAGRFEQFF
TGTGCCAGCAGGCACGCGGGTCGGTTTGAGCAGTTCTTC
>TRBJ2-3|TRBV6-5|-|-
CASTGSTDTQYF
TGTGCCAGCACGGGAAGCACAGATACGCAGTATTTT
>TRBJ2-7|TRBV28|TRBD1|-
CASSTRQGVSYEQYF
TGTGCCAGCAGTACCCGGCAGGGGGTGTCCTACGAGCAGTACTTC
>TRBJ1-1|TRBV7-9|-|medium-sized
CASSLDRVNTEAFF
TGTGCCAGCAGCTTAGACAGGGTGAACACTGAAGCTTTCTTT
>TRBJ1-4|TRBV4-3|TRBD1|-
CASCGQANEKLFF
TGCGCCAGCTGCGGACAGGCTAATGAAAAACTGTTTTTT
>TRBJ2-7|TRBV11-1|-|-
CASSLGFTSLDEQYF
TGTGCCAGCAGCTTAGGGTTTACTAGTTTGGACGAGCAGTACTTC
>TRBJ1-1|TRBV11-2|-|-
CASSSDRNTEAFF
TGTGCCAGCAGCTCCGACAGGAACACTGAAGCTTTCTTT
>TRBJ2-7|TRBV7-8|TRBD2|-
CASSLVTAGGPHEQYF
TGTGCCAGCAGCTTAGTCACGGCGGGAGGGCCGCACGAGCAGTACTTC
>TRBJ1-1|TRBV18|-|-
CASSLSDGWNTEAFF
TGTGCCAGCTCACTATCGGACGGGTGGAACACTGAAGCTTTCTTT
>TRBJ1-2|TRBV5-1|-|few
CASSDRTADGYTF
TGCGCCAGCAGCGACCGGACAGCCGATGGCTACACCTTC
>TRBJ2-1|TRBV6-5|-|-
CASSLLGGYNEQFF
TGTGCCAGCAGTTTACTAGGGGGTTACAATGAGCAGTTCTTC
>TRBJ2-2|TRBV5-1|TRBD1|-
CASSPTQTGRGAGELFF
TGCGCCAGCAGCCCCACCCAGACAGGGCGTGGCGCCGGGGAGCTGTTTTTT
>TRBJ2-4|TRBV6-6|-|-
CASYPSRVRTKNIQYF
TGTGCCAGCTACCCGAGCAGGGTGAGAACCAAAAACATTCAGTACTTC
>TRBJ2-3|TRBV2|-|-
CASSDRVANFSTDTQYF
TGTGCCAGCAGTGATCGGGTAGCCAATTTCAGCACAGATACGCAGTATTTT
>TRBJ2-1|TRBV15|TRBD2|-
CATSRVPGGDRFF
TGTGCCACCAGCAGAGTTCCGGGAGGGGATCGGTTCTTC
>TRBJ2-2|TRBV18|TRBD2|-
CASSIGLVDRVGELFF
TGTGCCAGCTCAATCGGACTAGTCGATAGGGTCGGGGAGCTGTTTTTT
>TRBJ1-2|TRBV19|-|-
CASSTPPNYGYTF
TGTGCCAGTAGTACCCCCCCTAACTATGGCTACACCTTC
>TRBJ2-7|TRBV27|-|once
CASSLFSPGQGQTYEQYF
TGTGCCAGCAGTTTATTTTCCCCCGGCCAGGGGCAAACCTACGAGCAGTACTTC
>TRBJ1-1|TRBV4-2|-|-
CASSQDPGQLNTEAFF
TGTGCCAGCAGCCAAGATCCTGGACAGCTAAACACTGAAGCTTTCTTT
>TRBJ2-4|TRBV7-3|TRBD2|once
CASSLHKSGAQYF
TGTGCCAGCAGCTTACATAAGAGCGGGGCCCAGTACTTC
>TRBJ1-2|TRBV5-4|-|-
CASSFGGGSHYGYTF
TGTGCCAGCAGTTTCGGAGGGGGGAGCCACTATGGCTACACCTTC
>TRBJ2-7|TRBV30|-|-
CAWSPLDSNEQYF
TGTGCCTGGAGTCCCCTAGACAGTAACGAGCAGTACTTC
>TRBJ2-1|TRBV7-3|-|-
CASSLTSYNEQFF
TGTGCCAGCAGCTTGACTAGCTACAATGAGCAGTTCTTC
>TRBJ2-7|TRBV7-9|TRBD2|-
CASSSGTDGPGTRSYEQYF
TGTGCCAGCAGCTCTGGGACGGACGGTCCCGGGACTAGGTCCTACGAGCAGTACTTC
>TRBJ2-3|TRBV5-1|-|-
CASSLGGSTDTQYF
TGCGCCAGCAGCTTGGGCGGAAGCACAGATACGCAGTATTTT
>TRBJ2-5|TRBV18|TRBD1|-
CASSRVTGGTKTQYF
TGTGCCAGCTCACGGGTGACAGGGGGTACGAAGACCCAGTACTTC
>TRBJ2-1|TRBV15|-|-
CATRRPGFSEQFF
TGTGCCACCCGAAGACCAGGGTTTAGTGAGCAGTTCTTC
>TRBJ2-7|TRBV5-8|TRBD2|-
CASSWGGGSEQYF
TGTGCCAGCAGCTGGGGGGGTGGTTCCGAGCAGTACTTC
>TRBJ1-1|TRBV7-8|-|-
CASSARRMNTEAFF
TGTGCCAGCTCTGCGCGCCGCATGAACACTGAAGCTTTCTTT
>TRBJ2-7|TRBV28|-|few
CASLSGAPYEQYF
TGTGCCAGTCTATCAGGGGCACCCTACGAGCAGTACTTC
>TRBJ2-3|TRBV9|TRBD2|-
CASSTTTSGSLDTQYF
TGTGCCAGCAGCACCACGACTAGCGGGAGTTTAGATACGCAGTATTTT
>TRBJ1-2|TRBV6-6|-|few
CASGPVLNYGYTF
TGTGCCAGCGGTCCAGTGTTAAACTATGGCTACACCTTC
>TRBJ2-7|TRBV5-1|-|few
CASSLGDGSHSYEQYF
TGCGCCAGCAGCTTGGGGGACGGGAGCCACTCCTACGAGCAGTACTTC
>TRBJ2-1|TRBV2|-|-
CAGLGSHNEQFF
TGTGCCGGCTTAGGATCCCACAATGAGCAGTTCTTC
>TRBJ2-5|TRBV5-1|-|-
CASHDPGEETQYF
TGCGCCAGCCACGATCCAGGGGAAGAGACCCAGTACTTC
>TRBJ2-3|TRBV6-6|-|-
CASRGSIADTQYF
TGTGCCAGCAGGGGTTCTATCGCAGATACGCAGTATTTT
>TRBJ2-2|TRBV19|TRBD2|-
CASSLTSGRGTGELFF
TGTGCCAGTAGTCTGACTAGCGGGAGAGGAACCGGGGAGCTGTTTTTT
>TRBJ2-3|TRBV7-2|TRBD2|-
CASSPLAGGPISADTQYF
TGTGCCAGCAGCCCGTTAGCGGGAGGGCCGATCTCGGCTGATACGCAGTATTTT
>TRBJ1-2|TRBV6-5|-|-
CASIYGGGGYGYTF
TGTGCCAGCATCTACGGGGGGGGAGGCTATGGCTACACCTTC
>TRBJ1-2|TRBV27|TRBD1|-
CASSPLRQGPSLGYTF
TGTGCCAGCAGTCCCCTAAGACAGGGGCCAAGTTTAGGCTACACCTTC
>TRBJ2-5|TRBV18|-|-
CASSPPSSNSQETQYF
TGTGCCAGCTCACCCCCCTCTAGTAACTCACAAGAGACCCAGTACTTC
>TRBJ1-1|TRBV7-8|-|-
CASSLAFGGFENTEAFF
TGTGCCAGCAGCTTAGCTTTTGGGGGCTTTGAGAACACTGAAGCTTTCTTT
>TRBJ2-3|TRBV5-1|-|once
CASSLGPLGNTDTQYF
TGCGCCAGCAGCTTGGGTCCCTTGGGAAACACAGATACGCAGTATTTT
>TRBJ1-5|TRBV23-1|TRBD1|-
CASVRGCCSNQPQHF
TGCGCCAGCGTCAGGGGGTGTTGTAGCAATCAGCCCCAGCATTTT
>TRBJ2-1|TRBV13|-|once
CASSSQLLSSYNEQFF
TGTGCCAGCAGCTCCCAACTCCTGAGCTCCTACAATGAGCAGTTCTTC
>TRBJ2-1|TRBV5-1|-|few
CASSLMVGASYNEQFF
TGCGCCAGCAGCTTGATGGTGGGAGCCTCCTACAATGAGCAGTTCTTC